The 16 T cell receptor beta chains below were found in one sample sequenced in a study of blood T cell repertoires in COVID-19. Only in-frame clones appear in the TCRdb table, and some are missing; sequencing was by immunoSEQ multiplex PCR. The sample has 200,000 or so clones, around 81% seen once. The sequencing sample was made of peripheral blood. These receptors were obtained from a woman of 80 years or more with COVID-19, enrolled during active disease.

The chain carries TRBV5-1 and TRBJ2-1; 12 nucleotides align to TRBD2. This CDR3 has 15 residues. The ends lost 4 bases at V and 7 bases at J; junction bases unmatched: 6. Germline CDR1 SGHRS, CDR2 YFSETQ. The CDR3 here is CASSPRLAGDNEQFF. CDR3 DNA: TGCGCCAGCAGCCCCCGACTAGCGGGAGATAATGAGCAGTTCTTC.

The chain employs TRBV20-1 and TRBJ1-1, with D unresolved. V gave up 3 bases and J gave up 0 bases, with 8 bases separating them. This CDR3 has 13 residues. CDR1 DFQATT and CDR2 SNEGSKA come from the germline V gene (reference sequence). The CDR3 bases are TGCAGTGCTAGTCGGGATATGAACACTGAAGCTTTCTTT. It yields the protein CSASRDMNTEAFF.

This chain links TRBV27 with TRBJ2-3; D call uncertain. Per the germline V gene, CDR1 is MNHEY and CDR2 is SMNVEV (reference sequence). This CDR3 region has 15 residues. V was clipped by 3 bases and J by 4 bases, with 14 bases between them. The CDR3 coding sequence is TGTGCCAGCAGTTTTGACCGACTTATCCCAGATACGCAGTATTTT. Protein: CASSFDRLIPDTQYF.

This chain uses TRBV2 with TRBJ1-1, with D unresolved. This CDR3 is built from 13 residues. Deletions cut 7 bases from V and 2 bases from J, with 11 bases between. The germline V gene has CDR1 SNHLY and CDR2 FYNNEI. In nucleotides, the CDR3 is TGTGCCAGCACGGTCTCACCCAACACTGAAGCTTTCTTT. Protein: CASTVSPNTEAFF.

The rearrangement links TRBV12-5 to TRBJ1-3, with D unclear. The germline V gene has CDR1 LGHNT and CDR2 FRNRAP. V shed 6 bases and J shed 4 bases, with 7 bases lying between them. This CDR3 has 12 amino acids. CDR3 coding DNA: TGTGCTAGTGGCACTGAAGGAAACACCATATATTTT. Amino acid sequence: CASGTEGNTIYF.

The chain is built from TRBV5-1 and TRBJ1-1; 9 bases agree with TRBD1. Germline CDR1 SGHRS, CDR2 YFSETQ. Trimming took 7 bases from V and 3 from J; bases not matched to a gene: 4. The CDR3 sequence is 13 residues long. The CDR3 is CASCRTGDTEAFF. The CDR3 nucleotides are TGCGCCAGCTGTCGGACAGGGGACACTGAAGCTTTCTTT.

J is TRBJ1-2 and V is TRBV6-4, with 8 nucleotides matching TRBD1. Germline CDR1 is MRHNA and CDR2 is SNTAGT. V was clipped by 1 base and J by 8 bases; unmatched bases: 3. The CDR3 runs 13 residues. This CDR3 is CASSDLAGGGYTF. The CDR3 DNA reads TGTGCCAGCAGTGACTTGGCAGGGGGCGGCTACACCTTC.

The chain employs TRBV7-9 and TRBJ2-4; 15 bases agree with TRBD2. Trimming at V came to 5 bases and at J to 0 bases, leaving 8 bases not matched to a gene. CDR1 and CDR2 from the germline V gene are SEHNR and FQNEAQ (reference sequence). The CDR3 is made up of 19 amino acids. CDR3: CASSRGLAGGSRAKNIQYF. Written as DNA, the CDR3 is TGTGCCAGCAGCCGGGGACTAGCGGGAGGATCGAGAGCCAAAAACATTCAGTACTTC.

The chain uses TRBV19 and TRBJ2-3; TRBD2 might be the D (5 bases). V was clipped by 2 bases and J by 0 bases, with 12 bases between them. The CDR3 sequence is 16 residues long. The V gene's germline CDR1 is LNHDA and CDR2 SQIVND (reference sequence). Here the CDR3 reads CASSITSGGSTDTQYF. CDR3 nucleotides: TGTGCCAGTAGTATAACGAGTGGCGGGAGCACAGATACGCAGTATTTT.

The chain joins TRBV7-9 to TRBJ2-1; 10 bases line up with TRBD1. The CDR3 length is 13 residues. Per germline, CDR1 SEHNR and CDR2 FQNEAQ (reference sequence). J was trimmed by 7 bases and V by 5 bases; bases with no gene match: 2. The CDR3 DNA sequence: TGTGCCAGCAGCCGGACAGGGGGAAATGAGCAGTTCTTC. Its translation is CASSRTGGNEQFF.

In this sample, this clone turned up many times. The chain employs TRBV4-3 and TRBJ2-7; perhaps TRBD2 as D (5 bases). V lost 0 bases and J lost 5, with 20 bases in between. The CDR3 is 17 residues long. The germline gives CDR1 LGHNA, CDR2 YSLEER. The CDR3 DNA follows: TGCGCCAGCAGCCAAGATTGGAGGTCAGAACACCTAGACGAGCAGTACTTC. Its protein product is CASSQDWRSEHLDEQYF.

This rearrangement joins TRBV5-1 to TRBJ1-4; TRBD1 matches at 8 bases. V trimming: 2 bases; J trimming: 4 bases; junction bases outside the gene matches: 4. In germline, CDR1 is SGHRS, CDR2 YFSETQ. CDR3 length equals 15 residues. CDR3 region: CASSFGQGGNEKLFF. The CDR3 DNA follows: TGCGCCAGCAGCTTTGGACAGGGTGGTAATGAAAAACTGTTTTTT.

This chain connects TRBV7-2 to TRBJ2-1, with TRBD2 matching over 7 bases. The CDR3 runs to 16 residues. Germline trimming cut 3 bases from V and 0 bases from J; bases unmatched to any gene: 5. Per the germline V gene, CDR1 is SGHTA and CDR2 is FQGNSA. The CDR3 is CASSLTSRISYNEQFF. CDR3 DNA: TGTGCCAGCAGCTTGACTAGCAGAATCTCCTACAATGAGCAGTTCTTC. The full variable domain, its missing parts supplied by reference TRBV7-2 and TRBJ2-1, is GAGVSQSPSNKVTEKGKDVELRCDPISGHTALYWYRQSLGQGLEFLIYFQGNSAPDKSGLPSDRFSAERTGGSVSTLTIQRTQQEDSAVYLCASSLTSRISYNEQFFGPGTRLTVL.

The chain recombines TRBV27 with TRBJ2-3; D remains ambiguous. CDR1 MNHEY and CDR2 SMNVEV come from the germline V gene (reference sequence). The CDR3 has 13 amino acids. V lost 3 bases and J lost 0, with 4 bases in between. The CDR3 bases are TGTGCCAGCAGTTTGACTAGCACAGATACGCAGTATTTT. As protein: CASSLTSTDTQYF.

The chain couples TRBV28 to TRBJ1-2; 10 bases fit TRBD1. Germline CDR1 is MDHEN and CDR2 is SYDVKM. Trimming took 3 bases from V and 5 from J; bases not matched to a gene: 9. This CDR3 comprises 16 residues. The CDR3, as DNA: TGTGCCAGCAGTTTCTTACCGGGACAGGGGAAATATGGCTACACCTTC. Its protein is CASSFLPGQGKYGYTF.

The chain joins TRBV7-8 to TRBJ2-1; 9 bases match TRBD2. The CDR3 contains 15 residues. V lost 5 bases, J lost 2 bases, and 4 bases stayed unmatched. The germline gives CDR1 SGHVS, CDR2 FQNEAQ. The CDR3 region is CASSHGLATYNEQFF. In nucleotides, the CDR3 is TGTGCCAGCAGCCATGGACTAGCGACCTACAATGAGCAGTTCTTC.